Below, 17 T cell receptor beta chains from the same sample are listed, as sequenced in a study of blood T cell repertoires in COVID-19. TCRdb's copy holds only in-frame clones and misses some; the assay was immunoSEQ multiplex PCR. The sample lists roughly 200,000 clones; 88% were seen once. Sequencing was done on a sample of PBMCs or T cells enriched from blood (not recorded which). The receptors were sampled from a woman aged 25 to 45 who had recovered from COVID-19.

The V and J genes are TRBV3-1 (or the pseudogene TRBV3-2) and TRBJ1-5, with D unresolved. The CDR3 covers 16 residues. Germline V lookup: CDR1 LGHDT, CDR2 YNNKEL (reference sequence). V lost 0 bases, J lost 1 base, and 10 bases lay in between. This CDR3 reads CASSQDEGMSNQPQHF. DNA of the CDR3: TGTGCCAGCAGCCAAGATGAGGGAATGAGCAATCAGCCCCAGCATTTT.

This clone appeared once. The chain couples TRBV5-5 to TRBJ2-2, with D possibly TRBD2 on 5 matching bases. CDR1 is SGHKS and CDR2 is YYEKEE in the germline V gene (reference sequence). The CDR3 consists of 13 residues. Deletions cut 4 bases from V and 5 bases from J, with 9 bases between. The CDR3 nucleotides read TGTGCCAGCAGCCCAAGAGGGACCGGGGAGCTGTTTTTT. This encodes CASSPRGTGELFF.

V usage is TRBV7-3 and J usage is TRBJ2-1, with 8 bases that match TRBD1. Germline CDR1 reads SGHTA; CDR2 reads FQGTGA. CDR3 length: 14 residues. V lost 3 bases to trimming and J lost 5 bases; unmatched junction nucleotides: 3. CDR3 in amino acids: CASSLKGQDNEQFF. Here the CDR3 DNA reads TGTGCCAGCAGCTTGAAGGGACAGGACAATGAGCAGTTCTTC.

This chain joins TRBV7-8 and TRBJ2-2, with D tentatively TRBD1 (5 bases). CDR1 is SGHVS and CDR2 is FQNEAQ in the germline V gene. The V gene lost 6 bases and the J gene lost 0 bases, with 11 bases spanning the gap. The CDR3 length is 15 residues. The CDR3 here is CASRGRIANTGELFF. The CDR3 nucleotides read TGTGCCAGCAGGGGGCGCATCGCGAACACCGGGGAGCTGTTTTTT.

This clone was detected only a few times. The chain combines TRBV19 with TRBJ1-1; D might be TRBD1 (5 bases). This CDR3 is 16 amino acids long. Trimming pared 6 bases from V and 0 bases from J, leaving 17 bases between. From germline, CDR1 is LNHDA and CDR2 SQIVND (reference sequence). The CDR3 sequence: CASRPGSGGMNTEAFF. The CDR3 DNA sequence: TGTGCCAGTAGACCCGGCTCGGGGGGTATGAACACTGAAGCTTTCTTT.

The rearrangement links TRBV6-5 to TRBJ1-2, with D possibly TRBD1 on 5 matching bases. Trimming pared 7 bases from V and 5 bases from J, leaving 11 bases between. Germline CDR1 is MNHEY and CDR2 is SVGAGI. This CDR3 is 12 amino acids long. The chain's CDR3 is CASNRRQYGYTF. CDR3 coding DNA: TGTGCCAGCAATAGGAGACAGTATGGCTACACCTTC.

This clone appeared a single time. The chain recombines TRBV10-3 with TRBJ1-2; TRBD1 agrees at 7 bases. From germline, CDR1 is ENHRY and CDR2 SYGVKD. The junction had 6 bases not matched to a gene; V was cut back by 10 bases and J by 4 bases. CDR3 length: 12 amino acids. Written as DNA, the CDR3 is TGTGCCACCCGACAGGGCTCCTATGGCTACACCTTC. It translates to CATRQGSYGYTF.

The chain has TRBV4-1 and TRBJ2-3; perhaps TRBD2 as D (5 bases). Germline V gives CDR1 MGHRA, CDR2 YSYEKL. CDR3 size: 13 residues. The V end was cut by 4 bases, the J end by 2 bases, with 7 bases between. This CDR3 reads CASSPGITDTQYF. The CDR3 DNA sequence: TGCGCCAGCAGCCCCGGGATCACAGATACGCAGTATTTT.

The CDR3 DNA is TGCGCCAGCAGCCAAGATCCCCAGATTACCACTGAAGCTTTCTTT. The encoded protein is CASSQDPQITTEAFF. The chain combines TRBV4-3 with TRBJ1-1; no clear D gene. Trimming cost V 0 bases and J 4 bases, with 12 bases left between them. The CDR3 loop spans 15 amino acids. Germline V gives CDR1 LGHNA, CDR2 YSLEER.

This rearrangement joins TRBV27 to TRBJ1-1; a weak D match, TRBD1 (6 bases). V was trimmed by 4 bases and J by 5 bases, leaving 14 bases between them. Germline CDR1 is MNHEY and CDR2 is SMNVEV (reference sequence). The CDR3 length is 14 residues. The DNA for the CDR3 is TGTGCCAGCAGTTACGGGGGAGGGGGAACTGAAGCTTTCTTT. It specifies CASSYGGGGTEAFF.

This clone was recorded once. The chain couples TRBV15 to TRBJ1-2; no clear D gene. Germline CDR1 is LNHNV and CDR2 is YYDKDF (reference sequence). CDR3 size: 15 residues. The V and J ends lost 0 bases and 4 bases respectively, with 12 bases between them. The chain's CDR3 is CATSRDRSTGYGYTF. Here the CDR3 DNA reads TGTGCCACCAGCAGAGATCGGTCAACCGGCTATGGCTACACCTTC.

V is TRBV9 and J is TRBJ1-6, with D perhaps matching TRBD1 (6 bases). CDR3 length: 15 amino acids. V gave up 0 bases and J gave up 8 bases, with 12 bases separating them. Looked up from germline, CDR1 is SGDLS and CDR2 is YYNGEE. The CDR3 loop is CASSVEGGPDSPLHF. The DNA for the CDR3 is TGTGCCAGCAGCGTAGAGGGGGGGCCGGATTCACCCCTCCACTTT. The whole variable domain, filled in from reference TRBV9 and TRBJ1-6, reads DSGVTQTPKHLITATGQRVTLRCSPRSGDLSVYWYQQSLDQGLQFLIQYYNGEERAKGNILERFSAQQFPDLHSELNLSSLELGDSALYFCASSVEGGPDSPLHFGNGTRLTVT.

The J gene is TRBJ1-1, the V gene TRBV5-4; D is possibly TRBD1 (6 bases). The CDR3 is 15 residues long. Germline-derived CDR1 and CDR2 are SGHNT and YYREEE (reference sequence). V was trimmed by 4 bases and J by 0 bases, leaving 13 bases between them. The CDR3 spells CASSRRTVMNTEAFF. CDR3 coding DNA: TGTGCCAGCAGCCGACGGACAGTCATGAACACTGAAGCTTTCTTT.

The genes are TRBV19 and TRBJ1-6; perhaps TRBD1 as D (5 bases). V lost 7 bases and J 4 bases, leaving 20 bases between the germline ends. Germline V gives CDR1 LNHDA, CDR2 SQIVND (reference sequence). The CDR3 consists of 17 residues. The CDR3 sequence is CASNNPRAALYNSPLHF. CDR3 coding DNA: TGTGCCAGTAACAATCCCAGGGCGGCCCTTTATAATTCACCCCTCCACTTT.

This chain links TRBV27 with TRBJ2-3, with 10 bases lining up with TRBD2. V lost 2 bases to trimming and J lost 4 bases; unmatched junction nucleotides: 3. The CDR3 extends over 15 amino acids. Germline CDR1 MNHEY, CDR2 SMNVEV (reference sequence). CDR3 sequence: CASSLRAGGADTQYF. The CDR3 coding sequence is TGTGCCAGCAGTTTAAGAGCGGGGGGGGCAGATACGCAGTATTTT.

The chain joins TRBV5-6 to TRBJ2-5; D is perhaps TRBD2 (5 bases). The CDR3 has 15 amino acids. Trimming stripped 2 bases from V and 5 bases from J, with 16 bases between. Per germline, CDR1 SGHDT and CDR2 YYEEEE. The CDR3 sequence is CASSFPLVTGETQYF. CDR3 DNA: TGTGCCAGCAGCTTCCCCTTGGTGACGGGGGAGACCCAGTACTTC. Full variable domain (rest looked up from reference TRBV5-6 and TRBJ2-5): DAGVTQSPTHLIKTRGQQVTLRCSPKSGHDTVSWYQQALGQGPQFIFQYYEEEERQRGNFPDRFSGHQFPNYSSELNVNALLLGDSALYLCASSFPLVTGETQYFGPGTRLLVL.

The chain uses TRBV25-1 and TRBJ1-1; D may be TRBD1 (6 bases). Germline CDR1 and CDR2: MGHDK and SYGVNS. The CDR3 totals 12 residues. V dropped 6 bases and J dropped 1 base, with 6 bases sitting between them. DNA of the CDR3: TGTGCCAGCAGGACAGGGAACACTGAAGCTTTCTTT. Translated: CASRTGNTEAFF.